A selection of T cell receptor beta chains follows, all from one sample in a study of OX40 agonist ivuxolimab in advanced cancers. TCRdb's table, derived via immunoSEQ multiplex PCR, lists solely in-frame clones and lacks some. Of roughly 53,000 clones listed, roughly 83% are singletons. This specimen consisted of CD4+ or CD8+ T cells sorted from blood, obtained in a trial of the OX40 agonist ivuxolimab. The receptors come from an adult with an advanced solid tumor such as melanoma, head and neck, liver or kidney cancer. CDR3s include the opening cysteine and the closing phenylalanine or tryptophan. A D gene is named only where the DNA matches it firmly. For some rows the clone size is stated as once, few or many, or as a class when expanded; others skip it.

d_call	j_call	clone_size	v_call	cdr3_aa	cdr3_nt
-	TRBJ1-4	-	TRBV10-3	CAISPGGQEKLFF	TGTGCCATCAGCCCGGGGGGGCAAGAAAAACTGTTTTTT
-	TRBJ2-3	-	TRBV19	CASSIARPDTQYF	TGTGCCAGTAGTATTGCTAGGCCAGATACGCAGTATTTT
TRBD1	TRBJ2-1	-	TRBV5-4	CASSHPGQGRQFF	TGTGCCAGCAGTCATCCGGGACAGGGCAGGCAGTTCTTC
-	TRBJ1-2	-	TRBV27	CASSLRRPQDRLGYGYTF	TGTGCCAGCAGTTTGAGAAGACCGCAGGACCGGCTGGGGTATGGCTACACCTTC
TRBD1	TRBJ1-1	once	TRBV6-1	CASSTGQITEAFF	TGTGCCAGCAGTACGGGACAGATAACTGAAGCTTTCTTT
TRBD1	TRBJ2-5	-	TRBV14	CASSQSLRGRGLETQYF	TGTGCCAGCAGCCAAAGTCTGAGAGGCAGGGGGCTCGAGACCCAGTACTTC
TRBD1	TRBJ1-1	-	TRBV15	CATSRDRGLFTEAFF	TGTGCCACCAGCCGTGACAGGGGGTTATTCACTGAAGCTTTCTTT
TRBD2	TRBJ2-3	-	TRBV9	CASSTRPGGTSGTDTQYF	TGTGCCAGCAGCACGAGACCGGGGGGGACTAGCGGCACAGATACGCAGTATTTT
-	TRBJ2-1	-	TRBV27	CASVPGSEQFF	TGTGCCAGCGTCCCGGGGAGTGAGCAGTTCTTC
TRBD1	TRBJ2-3	-	TRBV28	CASSPPGQGTDTQYF	TGTGCCAGCAGTCCTCCGGGACAGGGTACAGATACGCAGTATTTT
TRBD2	TRBJ2-3	few	TRBV29-1	CSVNSGTSGYTDTQYF	TGCAGCGTCAACTCCGGGACTAGCGGTTACACAGATACGCAGTATTTT
-	TRBJ1-3	once	TRBV19	CASSIGQVGNTIYF	TGTGCCAGTAGTATAGGTCAAGTTGGAAACACCATATATTTT
-	TRBJ2-7	-	TRBV7-2	CASSFSDGPYEQYF	TGTGCCAGCAGCTTTTCGGACGGTCCCTACGAGCAGTACTTC
-	TRBJ2-2	-	TRBV11-2	CASSPMAGSGELFF	TGTGCCAGCAGCCCGATGGCAGGTAGCGGGGAGCTGTTTTTT
TRBD2	TRBJ2-7	-	TRBV5-6	CASSFPGLAYEQYF	TGTGCCAGCAGCTTTCCGGGACTAGCCTACGAGCAGTACTTC
TRBD1	TRBJ2-1	-	TRBV5-6	CASSLQGARVRQFF	TGTGCCAGCAGCTTACAGGGGGCCCGGGTTAGGCAGTTCTTC
-	TRBJ1-5	few	TRBV28	CASSPRGGTQHF	TGTGCCAGCAGCCCGAGGGGGGGAACCCAGCATTTT
TRBD2	TRBJ2-4	-	TRBV19	CASSKEGSGSAKNIQYF	TGTGCCAGTAGTAAGGAGGGTAGCGGGTCAGCCAAAAACATTCAGTACTTC
-	TRBJ1-1	-	TRBV11-2	CASSLTTANTEAFF	TGTGCCAGCAGCTTGACGACAGCGAACACTGAAGCTTTCTTT
-	TRBJ2-2	-	TRBV27	CASRTTGTATGELFF	TGTGCCAGCAGGACAACAGGGACGGCCACCGGGGAGCTGTTTTTT
-	TRBJ1-2	-	TRBV7-6	CASSPDRNYGYTF	TGTGCCAGCAGCCCCGACAGGAACTATGGCTACACCTTC
-	TRBJ1-2	-	TRBV7-2	CASSLGGDRQGGYTF	TGTGCCAGCAGCTTAGGGGGGGATAGGCAAGGCGGCTACACCTTC
TRBD1	TRBJ1-4	-	TRBV27	CASSSGQGRTEKLFF	TGTGCCAGCAGTTCGGGACAGGGACGAACGGAAAAACTGTTTTTT
TRBD2	TRBJ2-5	-	TRBV7-9	CASSPGSGSVQETQYF	TGTGCCAGCAGCCCAGGTAGCGGGAGTGTCCAAGAGACCCAGTACTTC
-	TRBJ1-4	-	TRBV29-1	CSVEGGEKLFF	TGCAGCGTTGAGGGAGGGGAAAAACTGTTTTTT
-	TRBJ2-7	few	TRBV6-5	CASSYSSGQGYEQYF	TGTGCCAGCAGTTACTCGAGTGGACAAGGATACGAGCAGTACTTC
-	TRBJ2-2	-	TRBV5-1	CASSLGRRGGTGELFF	TGCGCCAGCAGCTTGGGACGCAGGGGAGGTACCGGGGAGCTGTTTTTT
-	TRBJ2-1	once	TRBV19	CASSGRAGSSYNEQFF	TGTGCCAGTAGTGGAAGAGCGGGCTCATCCTACAATGAGCAGTTCTTC
TRBD2	TRBJ2-7	once	TRBV18	CASSALTGTSGPSSYEQYF	TGTGCCAGCTCAGCACTGACCGGGACTAGCGGACCTAGCTCCTACGAGCAGTACTTC
TRBD2	TRBJ2-7	-	TRBV6-5	CASSYGTSYEQYF	TGTGCCAGCAGTTACGGGACTAGCTACGAGCAGTACTTC
-	TRBJ2-5	-	TRBV19	CASSSQGGSGETQYF	TGTGCCAGTAGTAGTCAGGGCGGCAGTGGAGAGACCCAGTACTTC
TRBD1	TRBJ2-7	-	TRBV19	CASSPSFLTGDPYEQYF	TGTGCCAGTAGTCCCAGTTTCCTGACAGGGGACCCCTACGAGCAGTACTTC
-	TRBJ2-1	-	TRBV5-5	CASSGTRGYNEQFF	TGTGCCAGCAGCGGAACCCGCGGATACAATGAGCAGTTCTTC
-	TRBJ2-7	medium-sized	TRBV2	CASSEENEQYF	TGTGCCAGCAGTGAAGAAAACGAGCAGTACTTC
-	TRBJ1-5	-	TRBV5-6	CASSLGRDKPQHF	TGTGCCAGCAGCTTGGGCAGGGACAAGCCCCAGCATTTT
TRBD2	TRBJ2-3	-	TRBV4-2	CASSQQLAGGPDTQYF	TGTGCCAGCAGCCAACAACTAGCGGGAGGGCCAGATACGCAGTATTTT
TRBD1	TRBJ2-3	-	TRBV5-4	CASSFGTGGTDTQYF	TGTGCCAGCAGCTTTGGGACAGGGGGGACAGATACGCAGTATTTT
TRBD1	TRBJ2-7	few	TRBV18	CASSPLGQSTYEQYF	TGTGCCAGCTCACCACTGGGACAGTCAACCTACGAGCAGTACTTC
-	TRBJ2-2	-	TRBV5-4	CASSLTTRTGELFF	TGTGCCAGCAGCTTGACGACACGAACCGGGGAGCTGTTTTTT
-	TRBJ1-4	-	TRBV16	CASSQSRDRTEKLFF	TGTGCCAGCAGCCAATCGAGAGACAGGACGGAAAAACTGTTTTTT
-	TRBJ2-5	-	TRBV25-1	CASSVRSGKGFRETQYF	TGTGCCAGCAGTGTTCGTTCCGGGAAGGGTTTTCGAGAGACCCAGTACTTC
TRBD1	TRBJ2-6	-	TRBV7-2	CASSTRTGGVSGANVLTF	TGTGCCAGCAGCACCCGAACAGGGGGCGTTTCTGGGGCCAACGTCCTGACTTTC
-	TRBJ2-1	-	TRBV18	CASSPPSKYNEQFF	TGTGCCAGCTCACCACCGTCCAAGTACAATGAGCAGTTCTTC
-	TRBJ2-7	-	TRBV7-2	CASSLWGGNKYEQYF	TGTGCCAGCAGCTTGTGGGGCGGAAACAAATACGAGCAGTACTTC
-	TRBJ2-1	-	TRBV27	CASQRAFSYNEQFF	TGTGCCAGTCAAAGGGCCTTCTCCTACAATGAGCAGTTCTTC
TRBD1	TRBJ1-4	few	TRBV25-1	CASSEWDRSEAIEKLFF	TGTGCCAGCAGTGAATGGGACAGGTCTGAGGCTATTGAAAAACTGTTTTTT
-	TRBJ1-5	-	TRBV18	CASSPDSQGSNQPQHF	TGTGCCAGCTCACCCGACAGTCAAGGATCCAATCAGCCCCAGCATTTT
-	TRBJ1-1	-	TRBV19	CASSIPLNTEAFF	TGTGCCAGTAGTATACCCTTGAACACTGAAGCTTTCTTT
TRBD2	TRBJ2-1	-	TRBV11-2	CASSTSGRFNEQFF	TGTGCCAGCAGCACTAGCGGGAGGTTCAATGAGCAGTTCTTC
-	TRBJ2-5	once	TRBV7-8	CASSLLLIGGQETQYF	TGTGCCAGCAGCTTGCTGCTAATAGGGGGCCAAGAGACCCAGTACTTC
TRBD1	TRBJ1-5	-	TRBV7-6	CASSRDPGTDQPQHF	TGTGCCAGCAGCAGGGATCCGGGGACAGATCAGCCCCAGCATTTT